This T cell receptor beta chain was captured in a study of response to subunit inactivated influenza vaccine. Findings and limits, study-wide: T cells newly recruited by each seasonal influenza vaccination are few, the authors suggested.

TCRdb re-called the RT-PCR reads with MiXCR, one entry per CDR3 protein. The top ten hold 9.5% to 15% of the sample, which has about 160,000 distinct CDR3 sequences, 11% seen once. This clonotype was found a few times. Its antigen remains unknown. This TCR derives from a man between 45 and 60 years old who received an inactivated influenza vaccine. The starting material was non-naive T cells sorted from PBMCs, obtained 45 days after vaccination.

The CDR3 bases are TGCAGTGCCTGGACTAGCGAGGATACGCAGTATTTT. Translation: CSAWTSEDTQYF. The chain links TRBV20-1 to TRBJ2-3, with 9 bases lining up with TRBD2. In germline, CDR1 is DFQATT, CDR2 SNEGSKA (reference sequence). The CDR3 runs to 12 residues. V gave up 6 bases and J gave up 6 bases; unmatched junction bases: 4.